The clone carrying this TCR beta chain was seen a handful of times. The antigen is unknown. The V gene's germline CDR1 is LNHNV and CDR2 YYDKDF (reference sequence). This CDR3 contains 17 residues. Trimming shortened V by 1 base and J by 0 bases, and 10 bases separated the two germline ends. The sample is drawn from a study of beta chain features in type 1 diabetes. General observations from the study: TCRB CDR3 length was moderately but significantly reduced in all four CD4+ subsets of Type 1 diabetes patients.

cDNA synthesis used the whole RNA isolate, giving expressed TCRB sequences. Method: immunoSEQ multiplex PCR; TCRdb's copy keeps in-frame clones and lacks some. The sample has approximately 280,000 clones; around 16% are singletons. The chain employs TRBV15 and TRBJ2-6, with D possibly being TRBD1 (5 bases). This TCR was sampled from a young man with type 1 diabetes. What was sequenced was naive CD4+ T cells from blood. The CDR3, as DNA: TGTGCCACCAGCAGAGGTACAGGAAACTCTGGGGCCAACGTCCTGACTTTC. Translating gives CATSRGTGNSGANVLTF.